The 18 T cell receptor beta chains below were found in one sample sequenced in a study of shared clonotypes between healthy human individuals. Sequenced by immunoSEQ multiplex PCR; TCRdb stores in-frame clones only, minus some. The sample has approximately 510,000 clones, more than 65% seen once. The sample comprised PBMCs. The receptors come from a woman between 40 and 50 years old in good health. Some clones in this sample may be carry-over from other donors' samples.

The genes are TRBV28 and TRBJ2-7; 8 bases agree with TRBD1. The CDR3 has 14 residues. J was trimmed by 4 bases and V by 4 bases; bases with no gene match: 6. Germline values: CDR1 MDHEN, CDR2 SYDVKM. The chain's CDR3 is CASSSPTGVYEQYF. The CDR3 DNA follows: TGTGCCAGCAGTTCCCCGACAGGGGTGTACGAGCAGTACTTC.

The chain has TRBV5-6 and TRBJ2-1; D perhaps matches TRBD2 (6 bases). V lost 0 bases and J 5 bases, leaving 21 bases between the germline ends. The CDR3 has 18 residues. CDR1 is SGHDT and CDR2 is YYEEEE in the germline V gene. The CDR3 is CASSLGPAERAFDNEQFF. The CDR3 coding sequence is TGTGCCAGCAGCTTGGGTCCCGCCGAGCGGGCCTTCGACAATGAGCAGTTCTTC.

This chain links TRBV4-2 with TRBJ1-1; TRBD1 agrees at 7 bases. The CDR3 consists of 17 residues. Germline lookup yields CDR1 LGHNA and CDR2 YNFKEQ. With V trimmed by 1 base and J by 0 bases, 8 bases remained unmatched. CDR3 sequence (DNA): TGTGCCAGCAGCCAAGCCCACAGGGGAGACCTGAACACTGAAGCTTTCTTT. It encodes CASSQAHRGDLNTEAFF.

The chain has TRBV10-1 and TRBJ2-3; D uncertain. The CDR3 runs to 14 residues. CDR1 WNHNN and CDR2 SYGVQD come from the germline V gene (reference sequence). Trimming removed 3 bases at V and 2 bases at J, with 9 bases between. For the CDR3, the DNA is TGCGCCAGCAGTGATCCTAAATCCACAGATACGCAGTATTTT. Translating gives CASSDPKSTDTQYF.

The CDR3 region has the DNA TGTGCCAGCAGCTTGATCCGGGGAGGGGGGGAGACCCAGTACTTC. Its translation is CASSLIRGGGETQYF. The rearrangement joins TRBV7-8 to TRBJ2-5; tentative D call: TRBD2 (7 bases). Looked up from germline, CDR1 is SGHVS and CDR2 is FQNEAQ. This CDR3 comprises 15 residues. Deletions cut 3 bases from V and 5 bases from J, with 16 bases between.

This chain connects TRBV4-3 to TRBJ2-1, with D unresolved. Per germline, CDR1 LGHNA and CDR2 YSLEER. V was cut by 0 bases and J by 7 bases, with 4 bases left in between. This CDR3 contains 12 residues. Here the CDR3 DNA reads TGCGCCAGCAGCCAAGAGTGGAATGAGCAGTTCTTC. It encodes CASSQEWNEQFF.

This clone was seen only a few times. The chain links TRBV18 to TRBJ1-1; 7 positions match TRBD1. The CDR3 contains 14 residues. V dropped 1 base and J dropped 3; count of bases not matched to a gene: 2. CDR1 KGHSH and CDR2 LQKENI come from the germline V gene. The CDR3 sequence: CASSPRGTDTEAFF. The DNA for the CDR3 is TGTGCCAGCTCACCACGGGGGACAGACACTGAAGCTTTCTTT.

In its sample, this clone was seen once. The V call is TRBV7-2, the J call TRBJ2-1, with TRBD2 matching 14 bases. The CDR3 length is 15 residues. Germline V CDR1 and CDR2: SGHTA, FQGNSA. J was trimmed by 12 bases and V by 4 bases; bases with no gene match: 8. The CDR3 protein is CASSSTGLAGAGQFF. DNA of the CDR3: TGTGCCAGCAGCTCAACGGGACTAGCGGGAGCTGGGCAGTTCTTC.

With respect to this clone: Relative to the germline gene, one junction end is altered; a read error may explain this. CDR3 sequence: CASSLGDRALGGSGIHF. Here the CDR3 DNA reads TGTGCCAGCAGCTTGGGGGACAGAGCCCTCGGGGGCTCGGGGATTCACTTC. The rearrangement uses TRBV5-6 and TRBJ2-7, with D perhaps TRBD1 (7 bases). The CDR3 length is 17 residues. The V gene's germline CDR1 is SGHDT and CDR2 YYEEEE.

This chain uses TRBV7-9 with TRBJ2-5; 9 bases match TRBD1. The ends lost 2 bases at V and 7 bases at J; junction bases unmatched: 11. Germline CDR1 reads SEHNR; CDR2 reads FQNEAQ (reference sequence). The CDR3 contains 16 residues. The CDR3 DNA follows: TGTGCCAGCAGCTTATCAGGGACAGGGTTTGGGGGGACCCAGTACTTC. Protein: CASSLSGTGFGGTQYF.

The chain joins TRBV7-9 to TRBJ2-7, with 8 bases lining up with TRBD1. The CDR3 sequence is 14 residues long. Germline assignment: CDR1 SEHNR and CDR2 FQNEAQ (reference sequence). V trimming: 3 bases; J trimming: 1 base; junction bases outside the gene matches: 2. The CDR3 DNA reads as TGTGCCAGCAGCTTGACAGGGGTGTCCTACGAGCAGTACTTC. Its protein product is CASSLTGVSYEQYF.

This chain joins TRBV28 and TRBJ2-5; 11 bases align to TRBD2. CDR3 length: 15 amino acids. V gave up 5 bases and J gave up 2 bases; unmatched junction bases: 4. Germline V lookup: CDR1 MDHEN, CDR2 SYDVKM. CDR3 residues: CASSVGTSGQETQYF. The CDR3 DNA follows: TGTGCCAGCAGTGTGGGGACTAGCGGTCAAGAGACCCAGTACTTC.

The V gene is TRBV7-9, the J gene TRBJ2-1, with 7 bases fitting TRBD2. With 5 bases clipped from V and 1 base from J, the junction kept 8 bases outside the gene matches. Germline V lookup: CDR1 SEHNR, CDR2 FQNEAQ (reference sequence). This CDR3 contains 16 residues. The CDR3 DNA reads TGTGCCAGCAGCCCCCCCCCGGGGGGTTCCTACAATGAGCAGTTCTTC. As protein: CASSPPPGGSYNEQFF.

The J gene is TRBJ2-7, the V gene TRBV5-4; D call uncertain. V was clipped by 0 bases and J by 2 bases, with 6 bases between them. Germline V CDR1 and CDR2: SGHNT, YYREEE (reference sequence). CDR3 length equals 13 residues. CDR3 bases: TGTGCCAGCAGCTTGGGTAGGGCCTACGAGCAGTACTTC. This encodes CASSLGRAYEQYF.

A few counts support this clone. The chain employs TRBV13 and TRBJ1-3, with TRBD1 matching 7 bases. The CDR3 runs to 13 residues. The trim removed 5 bases at V and 7 bases at J, leaving 5 bases unmatched. Germline CDR1 PRHDT, CDR2 FYEKMQ (reference sequence). CDR3 DNA: TGTGCCAGCAGCCGAGACAGGGTCAACACCATATATTTT. As protein: CASSRDRVNTIYF.

The sample holds one count of this clone. The chain is built from TRBV11-3 and TRBJ2-3; 10 nucleotides align to TRBD2. After removal of 4 bases from V and 6 bases from J, the junction contained 13 bases not matched to a gene. Germline CDR1 is SGHNT and CDR2 is YENEEA. CDR3 length: 17 residues. CDR3 amino acids: CASSSEPSGSKGDTQYF. The DNA of the CDR3 is TGTGCCAGCAGCTCGGAGCCTAGCGGGAGTAAAGGGGATACGCAGTATTTT.

CDR3 sequence: CASSPGTSGSGELFF. The CDR3 nucleotides read TGTGCCAGCAGTCCCGGGACTAGCGGGTCCGGGGAGCTGTTTTTT. The chain carries TRBV27 and TRBJ2-2; TRBD2 matches 12 bases. Unmatched junction bases numbered 4, after V lost 5 bases and J lost 6 bases. CDR1 is MNHEY and CDR2 is SMNVEV in the germline V gene (reference sequence). There are 15 residues in the CDR3.

The chain carries TRBV19 and TRBJ1-5; D perhaps matches TRBD1 (5 bases). Trimming cost V 6 bases and J 4 bases, with 16 bases left between them. The CDR3 has 15 residues. Germline lookup yields CDR1 LNHDA and CDR2 SQIVND (reference sequence). The CDR3 nucleotides read TGTGCCAGTAGCACGAGACAGTTAGCTAATCAGCCCCAGCATTTT. This gives the protein CASSTRQLANQPQHF.